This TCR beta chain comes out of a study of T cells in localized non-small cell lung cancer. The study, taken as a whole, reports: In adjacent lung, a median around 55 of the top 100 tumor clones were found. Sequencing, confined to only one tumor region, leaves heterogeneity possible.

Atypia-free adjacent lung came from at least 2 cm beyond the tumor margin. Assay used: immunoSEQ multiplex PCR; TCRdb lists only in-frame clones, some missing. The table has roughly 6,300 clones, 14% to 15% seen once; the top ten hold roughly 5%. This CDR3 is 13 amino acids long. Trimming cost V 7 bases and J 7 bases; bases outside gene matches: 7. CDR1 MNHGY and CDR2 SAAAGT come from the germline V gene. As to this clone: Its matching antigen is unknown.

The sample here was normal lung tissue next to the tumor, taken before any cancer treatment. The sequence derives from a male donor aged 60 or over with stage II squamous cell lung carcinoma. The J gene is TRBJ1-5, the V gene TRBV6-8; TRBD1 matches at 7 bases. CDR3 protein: CASTETGHQPQHF. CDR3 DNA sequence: TGTGCCAGCACCGAGACAGGGCACCAGCCCCAGCATTTT.